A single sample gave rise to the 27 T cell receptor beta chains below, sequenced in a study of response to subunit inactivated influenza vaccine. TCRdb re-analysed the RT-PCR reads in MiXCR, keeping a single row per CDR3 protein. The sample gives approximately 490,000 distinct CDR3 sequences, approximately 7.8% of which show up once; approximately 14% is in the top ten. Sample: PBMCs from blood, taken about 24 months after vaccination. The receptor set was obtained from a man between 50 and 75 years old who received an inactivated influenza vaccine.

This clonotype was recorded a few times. The CDR3 loop is CASSLGAQSSYEQYF. The DNA for the CDR3 is TGTGCCAGCAGCCTAGGGGCCCAGAGCTCCTACGAGCAGTACTTC. This rearrangement joins TRBV12-3 or TRBV12-4 to TRBJ2-7; perhaps TRBD1 as D (5 bases). CDR3 length equals 15 residues. Trimming removed 6 bases from V and 0 bases from J, with 15 bases in between.

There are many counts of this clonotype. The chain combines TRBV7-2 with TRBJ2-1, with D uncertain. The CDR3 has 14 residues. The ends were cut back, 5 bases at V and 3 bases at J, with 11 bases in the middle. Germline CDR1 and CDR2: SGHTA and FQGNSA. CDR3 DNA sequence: TGTGCCAGCAGCGTTAGCCCTTACTACAATGAGCAGTTCTTC. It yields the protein CASSVSPYYNEQFF.

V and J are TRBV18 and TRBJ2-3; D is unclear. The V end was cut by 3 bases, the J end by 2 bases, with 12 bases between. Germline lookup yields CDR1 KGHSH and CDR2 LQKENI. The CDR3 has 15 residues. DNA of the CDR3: TGTGCCAGCTCACCCCCCGCCAGCCCCACAGATACGCAGTATTTT. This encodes CASSPPASPTDTQYF.

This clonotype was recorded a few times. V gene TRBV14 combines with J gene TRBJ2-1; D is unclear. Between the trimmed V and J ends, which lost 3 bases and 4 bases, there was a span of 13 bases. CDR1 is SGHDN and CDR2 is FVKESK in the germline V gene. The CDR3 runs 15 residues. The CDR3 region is CASSQVPGRYNEQFF. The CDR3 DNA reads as TGTGCCAGCAGCCAGGTCCCTGGACGGTACAATGAGCAGTTCTTC.

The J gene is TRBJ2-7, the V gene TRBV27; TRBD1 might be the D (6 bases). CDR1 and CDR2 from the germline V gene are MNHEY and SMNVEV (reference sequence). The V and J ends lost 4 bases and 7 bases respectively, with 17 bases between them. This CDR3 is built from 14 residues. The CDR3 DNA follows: TGTGCCAGCAGTTCACGGACAGCGACGGGGGAGCAGTACTTC. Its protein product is CASSSRTATGEQYF.

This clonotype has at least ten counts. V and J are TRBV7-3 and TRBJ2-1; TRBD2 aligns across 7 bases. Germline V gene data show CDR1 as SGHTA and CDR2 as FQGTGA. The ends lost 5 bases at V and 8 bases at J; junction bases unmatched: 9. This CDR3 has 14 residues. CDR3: CASSKWTRAHEQFF. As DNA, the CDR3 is TGTGCCAGCAGCAAATGGACTAGGGCACATGAGCAGTTCTTC.

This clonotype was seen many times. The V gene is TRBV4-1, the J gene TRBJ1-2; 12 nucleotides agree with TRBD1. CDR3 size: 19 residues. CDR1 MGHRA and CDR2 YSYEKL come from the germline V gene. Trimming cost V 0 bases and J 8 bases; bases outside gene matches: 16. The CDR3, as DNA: TGCGCCAGCAGCCAAGAAAGGAGGACCCCGGGACAGGGGGCGCGAGGCTACACCTTC. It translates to CASSQERRTPGQGARGYTF.

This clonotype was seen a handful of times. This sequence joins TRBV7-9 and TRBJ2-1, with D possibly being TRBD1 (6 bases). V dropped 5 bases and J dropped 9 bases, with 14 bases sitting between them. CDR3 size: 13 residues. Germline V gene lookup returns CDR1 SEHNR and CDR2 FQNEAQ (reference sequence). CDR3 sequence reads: CASSPFGQIEQFF. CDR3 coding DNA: TGTGCCAGCAGCCCGTTCGGACAGATTGAGCAGTTCTTC. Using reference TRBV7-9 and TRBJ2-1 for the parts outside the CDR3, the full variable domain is DTGVSQNPRHKITKRGQNVTFRCDPISEHNRLYWYRQTLGQGPEFLTYFQNEAQLEKSRLLSDRFSAERPKGSFSTLEIQRTEQGDSAMYLCASSPFGQIEQFFGPGTRLTVL.

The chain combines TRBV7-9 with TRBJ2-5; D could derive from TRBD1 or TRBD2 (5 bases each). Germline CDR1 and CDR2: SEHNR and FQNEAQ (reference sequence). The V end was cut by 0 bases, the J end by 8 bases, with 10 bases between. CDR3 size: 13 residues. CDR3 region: CASSLAGESTQYF. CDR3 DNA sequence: TGTGCCAGCAGCTTAGCGGGGGAATCCACCCAGTACTTC.

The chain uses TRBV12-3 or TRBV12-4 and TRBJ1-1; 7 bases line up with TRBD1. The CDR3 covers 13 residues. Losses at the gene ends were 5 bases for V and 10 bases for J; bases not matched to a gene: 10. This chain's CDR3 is CASSPRGGGGAFF. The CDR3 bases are TGTGCCAGCAGTCCCAGGGGGGGAGGAGGAGCTTTCTTT.

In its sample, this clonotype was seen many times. The CDR3: CASSPRGSTDTQYF. In DNA, the CDR3 is TGTGCCAGCAGCCCCAGGGGGTCCACAGATACGCAGTATTTT. The chain couples TRBV6-2 or TRBV6-3 to TRBJ2-3, with 7 bases matching TRBD1. Germline trimming cut 6 bases from V and 2 bases from J; bases unmatched to any gene: 5. Germline V gene data show CDR1 as MNHEY and CDR2 as SVGEGT. The CDR3 loop spans 14 amino acids.

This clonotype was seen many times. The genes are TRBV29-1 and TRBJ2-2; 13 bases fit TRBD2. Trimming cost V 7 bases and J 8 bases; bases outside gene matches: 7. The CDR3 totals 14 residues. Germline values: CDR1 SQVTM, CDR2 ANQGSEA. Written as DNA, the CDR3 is TGCAGCGCTACTAGCGGGGGGGCCGTGGGGGAGCTGTTTTTT. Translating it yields CSATSGGAVGELFF.

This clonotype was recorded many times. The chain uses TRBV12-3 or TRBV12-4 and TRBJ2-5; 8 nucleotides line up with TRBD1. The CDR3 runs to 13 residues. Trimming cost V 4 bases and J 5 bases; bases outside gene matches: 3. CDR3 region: CASSSTGDETQYF. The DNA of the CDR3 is TGTGCCAGCAGTTCGACAGGGGACGAGACCCAGTACTTC.

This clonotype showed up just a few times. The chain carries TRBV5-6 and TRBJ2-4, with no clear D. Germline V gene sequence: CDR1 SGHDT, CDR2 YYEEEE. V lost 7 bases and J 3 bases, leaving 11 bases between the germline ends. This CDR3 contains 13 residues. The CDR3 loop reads CASGSRSKNIQYF. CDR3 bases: TGTGCCAGCGGGTCTAGAAGCAAAAACATTCAGTACTTC.

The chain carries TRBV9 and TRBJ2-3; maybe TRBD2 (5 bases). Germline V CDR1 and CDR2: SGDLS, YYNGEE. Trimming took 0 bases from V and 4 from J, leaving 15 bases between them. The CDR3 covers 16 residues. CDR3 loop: CASSVGASRSADTQYF. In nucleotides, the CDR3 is TGTGCCAGCAGCGTAGGGGCTAGCCGTAGCGCAGATACGCAGTATTTT. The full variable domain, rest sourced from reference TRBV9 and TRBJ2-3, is DSGVTQTPKHLITATGQRVTLRCSPRSGDLSVYWYQQSLDQGLQFLIQYYNGEERAKGNILERFSAQQFPDLHSELNLSSLELGDSALYFCASSVGASRSADTQYFGPGTRLTVL.

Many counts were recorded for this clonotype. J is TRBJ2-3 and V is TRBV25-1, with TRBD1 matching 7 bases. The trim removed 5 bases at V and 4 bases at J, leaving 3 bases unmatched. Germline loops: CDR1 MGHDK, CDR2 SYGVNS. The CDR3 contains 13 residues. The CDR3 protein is CASSRGGADTQYF. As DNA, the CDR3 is TGTGCCAGCAGTAGAGGGGGCGCAGATACGCAGTATTTT.

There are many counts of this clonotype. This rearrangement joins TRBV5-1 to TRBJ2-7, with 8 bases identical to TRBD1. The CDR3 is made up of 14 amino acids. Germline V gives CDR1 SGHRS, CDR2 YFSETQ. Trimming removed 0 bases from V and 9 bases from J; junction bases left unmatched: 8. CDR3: CASSLDGDRWPQYF. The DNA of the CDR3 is TGCGCCAGCAGCTTGGACGGGGACAGGTGGCCGCAGTACTTC.

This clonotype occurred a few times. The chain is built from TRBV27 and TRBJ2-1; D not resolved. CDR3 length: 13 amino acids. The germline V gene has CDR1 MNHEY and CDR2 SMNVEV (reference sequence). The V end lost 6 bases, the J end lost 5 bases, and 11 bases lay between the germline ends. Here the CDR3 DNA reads TGTGCCAGCAGCCCTTCATGGCACAATGAGCAGTTCTTC. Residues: CASSPSWHNEQFF.

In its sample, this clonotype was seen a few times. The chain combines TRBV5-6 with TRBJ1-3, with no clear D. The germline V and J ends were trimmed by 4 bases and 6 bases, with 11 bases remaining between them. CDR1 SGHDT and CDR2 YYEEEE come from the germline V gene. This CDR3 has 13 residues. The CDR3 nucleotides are TGTGCCAGCAGCCCAGGAGGGCAAAACACCATATATTTT. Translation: CASSPGGQNTIYF.

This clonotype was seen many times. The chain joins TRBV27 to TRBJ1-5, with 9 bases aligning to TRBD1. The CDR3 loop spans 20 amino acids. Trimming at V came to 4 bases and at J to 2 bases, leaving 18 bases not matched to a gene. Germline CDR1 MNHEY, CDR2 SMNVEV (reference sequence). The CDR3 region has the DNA TGTGCCAGCAGTTCCAGGATGGGGACAGGGAAGTATACGGGCAATCAGCCCCAGCATTTT. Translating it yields CASSSRMGTGKYTGNQPQHF.

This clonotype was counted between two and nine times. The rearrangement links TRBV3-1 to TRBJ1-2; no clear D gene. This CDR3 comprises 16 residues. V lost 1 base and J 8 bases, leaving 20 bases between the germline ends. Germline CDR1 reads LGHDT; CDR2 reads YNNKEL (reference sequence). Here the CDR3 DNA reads TGTGCCAGCAGCCAAGGCGAGACGGGCTCATCGGGAGGCTACACCTTC. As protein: CASSQGETGSSGGYTF. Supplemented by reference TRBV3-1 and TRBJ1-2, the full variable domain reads DTAVSQTPKYLVTQMGNDKSIKCEQNLGHDTMYWYKQDSKKFLKIMFSYNNKELIINETVPNRFSPKSPDKAHLNLHINSLELGDSAVYFCASSQGETGSSGGYTFGSGTRLTVV.

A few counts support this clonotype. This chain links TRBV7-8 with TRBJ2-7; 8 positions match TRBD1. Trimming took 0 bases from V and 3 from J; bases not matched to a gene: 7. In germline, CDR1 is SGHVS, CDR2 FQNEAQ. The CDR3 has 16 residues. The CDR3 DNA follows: TGTGCCAGCAGCTTAGCTCTCGGACAGGGTCTCTACGAGCAGTACTTC. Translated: CASSLALGQGLYEQYF.

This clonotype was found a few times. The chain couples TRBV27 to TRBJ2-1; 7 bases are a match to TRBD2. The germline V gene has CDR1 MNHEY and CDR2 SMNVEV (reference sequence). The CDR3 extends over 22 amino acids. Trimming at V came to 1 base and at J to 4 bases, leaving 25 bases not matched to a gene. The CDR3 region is CASSLWPPSRRPTSDNYNEQFF. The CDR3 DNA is TGTGCCAGCAGTTTATGGCCGCCCTCCCGGCGGCCTACTAGCGACAATTACAATGAGCAGTTCTTC.

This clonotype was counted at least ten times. The CDR3 loop is CASRNFDEQFF. CDR3 coding DNA: TGTGCCAGCAGGAACTTTGATGAGCAGTTCTTC. The rearrangement joins TRBV28 to TRBJ2-1; D is undetermined. The V end was cut by 6 bases, the J end by 8 bases, with 8 bases between. CDR3 size: 11 residues. From germline, CDR1 is MDHEN and CDR2 SYDVKM.

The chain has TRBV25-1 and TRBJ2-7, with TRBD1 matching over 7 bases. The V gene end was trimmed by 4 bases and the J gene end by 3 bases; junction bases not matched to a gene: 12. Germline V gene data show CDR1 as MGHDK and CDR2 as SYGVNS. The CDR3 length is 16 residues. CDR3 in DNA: TGTGCCAGCAGTGGCGACCGGGACAGCATTTTCTACGAGCAGTACTTC. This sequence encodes CASSGDRDSIFYEQYF.

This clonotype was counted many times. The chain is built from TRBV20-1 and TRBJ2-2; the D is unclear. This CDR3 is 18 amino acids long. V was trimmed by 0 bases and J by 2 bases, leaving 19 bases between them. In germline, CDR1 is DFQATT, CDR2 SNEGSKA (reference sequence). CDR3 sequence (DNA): TGCAGTGCTAGAGATCCTCACTCGAGGATAGCCAACACCGGGGAGCTGTTTTTT. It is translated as CSARDPHSRIANTGELFF.

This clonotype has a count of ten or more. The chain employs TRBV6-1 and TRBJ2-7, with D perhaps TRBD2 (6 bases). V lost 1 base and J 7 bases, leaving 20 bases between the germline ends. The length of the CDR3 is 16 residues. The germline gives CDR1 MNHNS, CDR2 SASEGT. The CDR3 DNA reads TGTGCCAGCAGTGAAGTGGCGGGGTCCCCCTTTTTGGAGCAGTACTTC. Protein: CASSEVAGSPFLEQYF.